Below, 25 T cell receptor beta chains from the same sample are listed, as sequenced in a study of identical twins. Via MiXCR, TCRdb re-called the 5' RACE reads, giving one row per CDR3 protein. The sample lists some 96,000 distinct CDR3 sequences; around 5.5% were seen once. Sequenced: memory T cells sorted from blood. The receptors derive from a woman aged 50 to 65 in good health.

At least ten counts were recorded for this clonotype. In DNA, the CDR3 is TGTGCCAGCAGCGACAGTACAGATACGCAGTATTTT. As protein: CASSDSTDTQYF. This rearrangement joins TRBV3-1 to TRBJ2-3; possibly TRBD1 for D (5 bases). The germline V and J ends were trimmed by 5 bases and 3 bases, with 6 bases remaining between them. CDR1 is LGHDT and CDR2 is YNNKEL in the germline V gene (reference sequence). CDR3 length equals 12 residues.

The rearrangement uses TRBV5-1 and TRBJ1-1; D is undetermined. Trimming stripped 1 base from V and 0 bases from J, with 4 bases between. Germline V CDR1 and CDR2: SGHRS, YFSETQ. The CDR3 spans 13 residues. The CDR3 region is CASSLRLNTEAFF. CDR3 nucleotides: TGCGCCAGCAGCTTGCGATTGAACACTGAAGCTTTCTTT.

The chain is built from TRBV2 and TRBJ2-1; D gene unclear. The CDR3 covers 15 residues. Per the germline V gene, CDR1 is SNHLY and CDR2 is FYNNEI. The ends were cut back, 8 bases at V and 0 bases at J, with 14 bases in the middle. The DNA for the CDR3 is TGTGCCAGCCGATCTGAGGCGCGCTCCTACAATGAGCAGTTCTTC. It yields the protein CASRSEARSYNEQFF.

This clonotype was seen many times. CDR3 protein: CASSGPGGNQPQHF. Here the CDR3 DNA reads TGTGCCAGCAGTGGTCCAGGGGGCAATCAGCCCCAGCATTTT. The chain uses TRBV25-1 and TRBJ1-5; possible D gene TRBD1, 6 bases. CDR3 length equals 14 residues. Germline V gene sequence: CDR1 MGHDK, CDR2 SYGVNS. V was pared by 4 bases and J by 2 bases, with 9 bases between.

This clonotype was picked up many times. This rearrangement joins TRBV5-1 to TRBJ2-7; possible D gene TRBD1, 6 bases. V was pared by 4 bases and J by 1 base, with 15 bases between. CDR1 and CDR2 from the germline V gene are SGHRS and YFSETQ. This CDR3 spans 15 amino acids. The CDR3 DNA reads as TGCGCCAGCAGCCTCGACAGGCAAGGGTCCTACGAGCAGTACTTC. Amino acid sequence: CASSLDRQGSYEQYF.

This clonotype has ten or more counts. This rearrangement joins TRBV2 to TRBJ1-5; maybe TRBD1 (6 bases). CDR1 and CDR2 from the germline V gene are SNHLY and FYNNEI. CDR3 length equals 17 residues. Trimming cost V 3 bases and J 1 base, with 16 bases left between them. CDR3 sequence: CASSDVRGGWSNQPQHF. The CDR3 DNA sequence: TGTGCCAGCAGTGACGTGAGGGGGGGATGGAGCAATCAGCCCCAGCATTTT. Filled out from reference TRBV2 and TRBJ1-5, the complete variable domain reads EPEVTQTPSHQVTQMGQEVILRCVPISNHLYFYWYRQILGQKVEFLVSFYNNEISEKSEIFDDQFSVERPDGSNFTLKIRSTKLEDSAMYFCASSDVRGGWSNQPQHFGDGTRLSIL.

This clonotype occurred a few times. This chain joins TRBV4-2 and TRBJ1-5; TRBD1 agrees at 7 bases. Germline trimming cut 0 bases from V and 3 bases from J; bases unmatched to any gene: 11. CDR1 is LGHNA, CDR2 YNFKEQ, per germline. The CDR3 spans 18 residues. The CDR3 region has the DNA TGTGCCAGCAGCCAAGATAATAGACAGGGTGGCACCAATCAGCCCCAGCATTTT. Amino acid sequence: CASSQDNRQGGTNQPQHF.

Ten or more counts support this clonotype. The genes are TRBV7-2 and TRBJ2-7; D might be TRBD1 (6 bases). Looked up from germline, CDR1 is SGHTA and CDR2 is FQGNSA. Trimming took off 10 bases at V and 9 bases at J, with 25 bases between the two ends. The CDR3 is made up of 14 amino acids. CDR3 sequence reads: CAINPAGTTGRQYF. The CDR3 DNA sequence: TGTGCCATCAATCCAGCCGGGACAACCGGCAGGCAGTACTTC.

This clonotype appeared many times. The V call is TRBV29-1, the J call TRBJ2-3; tentatively, D is TRBD1 (5 bases). Trimming pared 4 bases from V and 3 bases from J, leaving 17 bases between. The germline V gene encodes CDR1 SQVTM and CDR2 ANQGSEA. This CDR3 spans 15 amino acids. CDR3 DNA: TGCAGCGTTGTCGTAAGCGCAGGGTTGACAGATACGCAGTATTTT. This translates into CSVVVSAGLTDTQYF.

The rearrangement links TRBV6-5 to TRBJ2-3, with D possibly matching TRBD2 (7 bases). This CDR3 comprises 16 residues. The ends were cut back, 5 bases at V and 7 bases at J, with 22 bases in the middle. Germline values: CDR1 MNHEY, CDR2 SVGAGI. The CDR3 spells CASSPGQRRGEYTQYF. CDR3 nucleotides: TGTGCCAGCAGTCCCGGACAGAGACGGGGGGAGTATACGCAGTATTTT.

This clonotype appeared many times. V is TRBV2 and J is TRBJ2-5; TRBD1 aligns across 7 bases. The germline V gene has CDR1 SNHLY and CDR2 FYNNEI. The V segment lost 4 bases and the J segment 1 base; nucleotides outside the gene matches: 3. The CDR3 sequence is 14 residues long. The CDR3 reads CASSGGQIQETQYF. The CDR3 DNA follows: TGTGCCAGCAGTGGGGGACAGATCCAAGAGACCCAGTACTTC. Full variable domain (remainder filled in from reference TRBV2 and TRBJ2-5): EPEVTQTPSHQVTQMGQEVILRCVPISNHLYFYWYRQILGQKVEFLVSFYNNEISEKSEIFDDQFSVERPDGSNFTLKIRSTKLEDSAMYFCASSGGQIQETQYFGPGTRLLVL.

In this sample, this clonotype turned up a few times. This may arise from a read error, as a much more abundant clone is one base away. This chain's CDR3 is CASSVRGFGELFF. The CDR3 region has the DNA TGTGCCAGCTCCGTAAGGGGGTTCGGGGAGCTGTTTTTT. The chain couples TRBV27 to TRBJ2-2, with D maybe TRBD1 (6 bases). This CDR3 is built from 13 residues. Trimming removed 8 bases at V and 7 bases at J, with 14 bases between. Germline CDR1 and CDR2: MNHEY and SMNVEV (reference sequence).

This clonotype has a count of ten or more. The rearrangement uses TRBV3-1 and TRBJ2-5, with TRBD2 matching over 7 bases. There are 17 residues in the CDR3. The ends lost 3 bases at V and 4 bases at J; junction bases unmatched: 14. The V gene's germline CDR1 is LGHDT and CDR2 YNNKEL (reference sequence). The CDR3 coding sequence is TGTGCCAGCAGCCAGATCATGGGGGGGGATACCCCAGAGACCCAGTACTTC. Amino acids: CASSQIMGGDTPETQYF.

The table lists this clonotype with many counts. The chain recombines TRBV6-2 or TRBV6-3 with TRBJ2-1; the D gene is possibly TRBD1 (6 bases). Trimming took off 6 bases at V and 0 bases at J, with 12 bases between the two ends. CDR3 length equals 15 residues. The germline CDR1 and CDR2 sequences are MNHEY and SVGEGT. The CDR3 coding sequence is TGTGCCAGCAGAGGCCGGGACACCTCCTACAATGAGCAGTTCTTC. Translation gives CASRGRDTSYNEQFF.

This clonotype appeared many times. The rearrangement joins TRBV7-3 to TRBJ2-2; tentative D call: TRBD1 (5 bases). The CDR3 length is 14 residues. The germline CDR1 and CDR2 sequences are SGHTA and FQGTGA. V gave up 6 bases and J gave up 0 bases, with 8 bases separating them. The CDR3 spells CASRGRANTGELFF. For the CDR3, the DNA is TGTGCCAGCAGAGGCAGGGCGAACACCGGGGAGCTGTTTTTT.

This clonotype was found many times. This chain links TRBV5-5 with TRBJ2-7; 13 bases agree with TRBD2. Germline V CDR1 and CDR2: SGHKS, YYEKEE (reference sequence). The CDR3 covers 15 residues. After removal of 4 bases from V and 6 bases from J, the junction contained 7 bases not matched to a gene. CDR3 protein: CASSPRTSGSTEQYV. The CDR3 DNA reads TGTGCCAGCAGCCCTAGGACTAGCGGGAGTACCGAGCAGTACGTC.

This clonotype was picked up many times. The CDR3 reads CATSDLTLGNEQFF. For the CDR3, the DNA is TGTGCCACCAGTGATCTGACGTTAGGGAATGAGCAGTTCTTC. The chain combines TRBV24-1 with TRBJ2-1, with D unresolved. Deletions cut 3 bases from V and 7 bases from J, with 12 bases between. The germline V gene encodes CDR1 KGHDR and CDR2 SFDVKD. The CDR3 has 14 residues.

In this sample, this clonotype turned up a few times. The rearrangement uses TRBV11-2 and TRBJ2-1, with 13 bases identical to TRBD2. The J segment lost 5 bases and the V segment lost 5 bases, leaving 6 bases of the junction unmatched. Germline V gene lookup returns CDR1 SGHAT and CDR2 FQNNGV. This CDR3 is 16 amino acids long. In DNA form, the CDR3 reads TGTGCCAGCAGCAACTACGGGACTAGCGGGGACAATGAGCAGTTCTTC. Translated, it gives CASSNYGTSGDNEQFF. The whole variable domain, filled in from reference TRBV11-2 and TRBJ2-1, reads EAGVAQSPRYKIIEKRQSVAFWCNPISGHATLYWYQQILGQGPKLLIQFQNNGVVDDSQLPKDRFSAERLKGVDSTLKIQPAKLEDSAVYLCASSNYGTSGDNEQFFGPGTRLTVL.

Only a few counts were recorded for this clonotype. The chain joins TRBV10-2 to TRBJ2-3; D ambiguous. Trimming removed 10 bases at V and 2 bases at J, with 13 bases between. Germline V gene data show CDR1 as WSHSY and CDR2 as SAAADI. CDR3 length: 13 residues. The CDR3 coding sequence is TGCGCCACCAGCCGAACGCCCACAGATACGCAGTATTTT. It codes for CATSRTPTDTQYF.

This clonotype has ten or more counts. This chain uses TRBV12-3 or TRBV12-4 with TRBJ1-5, with D uncertain. The CDR3 is made up of 13 amino acids. Deletions cut 3 bases from V and 1 base from J, with 4 bases between. CDR3 nucleotides: TGTGCCAGCAGTTTGGCAAGCAATCAGCCCCAGCATTTT. Translation gives CASSLASNQPQHF.

The table lists this clonotype with a few counts. This chain uses TRBV11-2 with TRBJ2-7, with D uncertain. This CDR3 has 13 residues. Trimming cost V 1 base and J 4 bases, with 8 bases left between them. Germline CDR1 is SGHAT and CDR2 is FQNNGV. CDR3 sequence (DNA): TGTGCCAGCAGCTTAGGGGCCGTTTACGAGCAGTACTTC. As protein: CASSLGAVYEQYF. Full variable domain (missing parts from reference TRBV11-2 and TRBJ2-7): EAGVAQSPRYKIIEKRQSVAFWCNPISGHATLYWYQQILGQGPKLLIQFQNNGVVDDSQLPKDRFSAERLKGVDSTLKIQPAKLEDSAVYLCASSLGAVYEQYFGPGTRLTVT.

This clonotype turned up a few times. V gene TRBV27 combines with J gene TRBJ2-7; 7 bases line up with TRBD1. The CDR3 has 13 residues. After removal of 6 bases from V and 9 bases from J, the junction contained 11 bases not matched to a gene. Germline CDR1 MNHEY, CDR2 SMNVEV (reference sequence). The CDR3 spells CASRENTGVAQYV. The CDR3 region has the DNA TGTGCCAGCAGGGAAAACACAGGGGTAGCGCAGTACGTC.

This clonotype was counted many times. This chain joins TRBV6-1 and TRBJ2-7; TRBD1 might be the D (6 bases). The CDR3 runs 14 residues. The V gene lost 8 bases and the J gene lost 4 bases, with 18 bases spanning the gap. The V gene's germline CDR1 is MNHNS and CDR2 SASEGT. The CDR3 DNA is TGTGCCAGCCCCCCCCCAGGGGTGGTGTACGAGCAGTACTTC. Translated: CASPPPGVVYEQYF.

This clonotype came up many times. The chain couples TRBV24-1 to TRBJ2-3, with TRBD2 matching over 12 bases. The CDR3 contains 17 residues. J lost 3 bases, V lost 3 bases, and 6 bases had no gene match. Germline loops: CDR1 KGHDR, CDR2 SFDVKD. The DNA for the CDR3 is TGTGCCACCAGTGATAACCCTAGCGGGAGGGATACAGATACGCAGTATTTT. Amino acid sequence: CATSDNPSGRDTDTQYF.

This clonotype came up many times. V and J are TRBV10-1 and TRBJ2-3; D may be TRBD2 (6 bases). The CDR3 is 13 residues long. V gave up 4 bases and J gave up 6 bases, with 11 bases separating them. The V gene's germline CDR1 is WNHNN and CDR2 SYGVQD (reference sequence). CDR3: CASSVAGMDTQYF. DNA for the CDR3: TGCGCCAGCAGTGTTGCGGGAATGGATACGCAGTATTTT.